This T cell receptor beta chain emerged from a study of shared clonotypes between healthy human individuals (dated by TCRdb to between 2020 and 2021). About the full investigation: The cohort comprised a couple of women and a few men aged 18 to 49 years. Between about 0.94 and 8.9 billion PBMCs per donor were obtained by leukapheresis. To increase sequencing depth and limit assay-specific biases, TCR repertoire library preparation and sequencing were carried out by different laboratories using diverse techniques. To estimate repertoire size and how much clonotype sharing occurs between individuals, the study deeply sequenced the blood TCR repertoires of several healthy adults. For each donor, CD4 naive and CD4 memory were each run on three plates, CD8 naive on two plates, and CD8 memory on one plate. Broader findings and caveats from the paper: Naive subsets generally had larger estimated clonotype richness than memory subsets. Even with the large sequencing depth, rarefaction of the sorted-subset datasets indicated that sequencing was incomplete. Only blood was sampled, and tissue TCR repertoires likely differ from those in blood. Because the study included a small number of donors, the genetic and exposure-history diversity represented was limited. Sharing across a few donors was observed for about 4.8% of naive CD4, less than 4% of naive CD8, 2% to 2.5% of memory CD4, and roughly 0.4% of memory CD8 clonotypes. Pairwise subsampling led to the expectation that sequencing depth would affect the degree of clonotype sharing among donors. Higher generation probabilities were observed for clonotypes shared by all four sorted-subset donors than for non-shared clonotypes.

Using the deep immunoSEQ assay, TCR CDR3 regions were amplified from genomic DNA by multiplex PCR. Extracted genomic DNA from each cell subset was distributed evenly across all wells of several immunoSEQ 96-well plates, and each plate was treated as a replicate. For sorted subsets, each replicate PCR was loaded with approximately 200 ng genomic DNA, equivalent to about 33,000 T cell genomes. Purified libraries were measured with a Qubit 3.0 fluorometer, size-checked on a Bioanalyzer 2100, and measured again with the KAPA Library Quantification kit. Every immunoSEQ 96-well plate was sequenced on a separate single-read 150-cycle Illumina NextSeq 550 flow cell. The original pipeline was this. Because the immunoSEQ output held only junctional sequences and lacked quality scores, the filtering could not match the filtering applied to full-length reads. Sequences were annotated with PyIR, a Python wrapper for IgBLAST v1.9, using IMGT germline references to assign V/J genes and CDR3. Reads were filtered out if the reads had weak V/J assignments (E-value above 1e-6), no CDR3, stop codons, out-of-frame junctions, or ambiguous translated residues. V3J clonotypes were defined as sequences sharing an identical inferred V gene, J gene, and CDR3 amino acid sequence. Percentage overlap between repertoires was calculated by dividing the number of shared unique clonotypes by the size of the smaller repertoire. Three approaches were used to assess repertoire richness: RTK rarefaction, the Chao1 estimator, and Recon v2.1 estimates of unobserved clonotypes. For all TCRbeta clonotypes obtained by the gDNA method from four donors, generation probabilities were computed with OLGA. TCRdb retrieved this table from immuneACCESS and kept in-frame rearrangements only. Not all clones are present; in checked studies, unresolved V genes account for under half, and no reason is known for the remainder. The DNA was the basis for D and trimming; V, J and clone size are from that table. The sample contains about 610,000 clones, approximately 96% of them found a single time. The ten largest clones capture 0.11% of the sample.

For the CD8 naive samples, CD45RO-negative cells were positively selected for CCR7, yielding a CD45RA+CCR7+ population from which TemRA cells were excluded. The donors were healthy, HIV-negative adults with no recently reported acute infections or vaccinations. Every donor was a Caucasian adult residing in Nashville, Tennessee, USA. Blood was collected by leukapheresis, and PBMCs were isolated by Ficoll-Histopaque density gradient centrifugation and then cryopreserved in liquid nitrogen vapor phase. Purity and quantity of every magnetically sorted T cell population were checked by analytical flow cytometry. From each sorted fraction, genomic DNA was isolated and quantified by UV absorbance on a Nanodrop 2000c. The germline V gene specifies MNHEY as CDR1 and SVGAGI as CDR2. Including cysteine and phenylalanine, the CDR3 has 15 amino acids. The sequence is cut down to CDR3 DNA, 45 bases in frame from base 1. Trimming removed 2 bases from V and 2 bases from J, leaving 10 bases between the germline ends.

A remark on this clone: Its antigen target is currently unknown. No clone much larger than this one lies a single base away; base qualities are absent.

The sequence was obtained from a woman aged 30 to 39 in good health. The sequencing input was naive CD8+ T cells sorted from blood. This specimen's cell subset or site label, per the study, means: CD45RA+CCR7+. The sequence links TRBV6-5 to TRBJ2-1, and possibly TRBD2, on 6 matching bases. This receptor carries the CDR3 CASSYGGAPYNEQFF. The DNA sequence is TGTGCCAGCAGTTACGGCGGGGCTCCCTACAATGAGCAGTTCTTC.